This TCR beta chain came from a study of CD8 T cells in ankylosing spondylitis. Study-wide results and limits: Prior work had noted some motif variants in reactive arthritis blood and synovial fluid. Clones linked to disease were reported to show significant enrichment in matched ankylosing spondylitis synovial fluid.

Quantitative 5'-RACE with molecular barcodes generated TCR beta libraries. TCRdb recomputed calls from the 5' RACE reads with MiXCR, one row per CDR3 protein. The data contain fewer than 250,000 distinct CDR3 sequences, over 9.5% of them seen just once; the ten biggest clones take up 2.6%. Germline assignment: CDR1 DFQATT and CDR2 SNEGSKA (reference sequence). CDR3 length: 13 residues. V shed 6 bases and J 1 base; nucleotides not matched to a gene: 3. As for this clonotype: Its antigen is undetermined.

The sequenced sample consisted of blood, either unsorted or a sorted T cell fraction (not recorded which). The receptor's source is a male donor with ankylosing spondylitis or in good health (not recorded which). The chain links TRBV20-1 to TRBJ2-1; 7 positions match TRBD2. CDR3 nucleotides: TGCAGTGCCCCAGCGGGATCCTACAATGAGCAGTTCTTC. Translated, it gives CSAPAGSYNEQFF.